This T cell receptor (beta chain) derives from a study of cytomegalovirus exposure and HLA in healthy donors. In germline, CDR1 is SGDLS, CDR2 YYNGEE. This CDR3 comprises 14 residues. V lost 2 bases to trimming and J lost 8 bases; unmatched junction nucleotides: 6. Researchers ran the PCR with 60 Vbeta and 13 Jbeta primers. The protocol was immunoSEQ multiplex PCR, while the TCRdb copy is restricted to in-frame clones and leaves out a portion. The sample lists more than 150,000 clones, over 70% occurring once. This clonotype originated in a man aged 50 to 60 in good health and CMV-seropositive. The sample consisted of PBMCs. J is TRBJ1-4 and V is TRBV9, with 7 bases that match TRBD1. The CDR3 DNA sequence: TGTGCCAGCAGCGTGGGCAGGGGGATAGAAAAACTGTTTTTT. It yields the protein CASSVGRGIEKLFF.